Included here is one T cell receptor beta chain sequence, with context. Its specificity is not known. Genomic DNA was the PCR template. The TCR beta CDR3 region was amplified using 30 forward and 13 reverse primers. TCRdb called the multiplex PCR reads again in MiXCR, with one record for every CDR3 protein. The sample carries under 300,000 distinct CDR3 sequences, roughly 50% recorded once. Per germline, CDR1 LGHNA and CDR2 YSLEER. The CDR3 length is 13 residues. V dropped 4 bases and J dropped 5 bases, with 12 bases sitting between them. This specimen comes from a study of type 1 and type 2 diabetes patients. Study-wide results and caveats: Some HECs seen only in T1D might also appear in more T2D or control samples. Highly-expanded CD4+ clones were few in type 2 diabetes, median one, 3.9% of reads.

The clonotype originates from a man aged 18-30 years with type 2 diabetes. The rearrangement links TRBV4-3 to TRBJ2-7; D remains unclear. Sequenced: peripheral blood mononuclear cells (PBMCs). CDR3 in amino acids: CASSLQESDEQYF. The CDR3 coding sequence is TGCGCCAGCAGCCTCCAGGAGTCCGACGAGCAGTACTTC.